This T cell receptor (beta chain) comes out of a study of spatial heterogeneity in lung cancer. Study summary: There was a strong correlation between the counts of TCR transcripts measured in tumor regions and a T cell transcriptional module score that was calculated from matched bulk RNA-seq.

V lost 4 bases and J 7 bases, leaving 13 bases between the germline ends. This CDR3 is built from 13 residues. The germline CDR1 and CDR2 sequences are MNHEY and SMNVEV (reference sequence). Study observations and caveats: The number of expanded tumor alpha and beta chains correlated with mutation number.

This clonotype is labeled hyperexpanded. Its antigen remains unidentified. A library prepared for alpha chains yielded this beta chain as an off-target read; its size is of little meaning. Unique molecular identifiers tagged every individual TCR cDNA molecule. TCRdb itself ran the 5' RACE reads through MiXCR, one entry per CDR3 protein. The sample includes some 180 distinct CDR3 sequences, over 40% of them seen just once. Time point: sample taken at primary tumor resection. Without sorting, whole RNA was sequenced from tumor, nontumor lung or frozen PBMC. This rearrangement joins TRBV27 to TRBJ1-1; D remains ambiguous. The sample was lung tumor tissue, taken at surgery. This receptor was taken from a female donor with early-stage non-small cell lung cancer. The CDR3 sequence: CASSSTAAGEAFF. The CDR3 nucleotides are TGTGCCAGCAGTTCAACGGCCGCAGGTGAAGCTTTCTTT.